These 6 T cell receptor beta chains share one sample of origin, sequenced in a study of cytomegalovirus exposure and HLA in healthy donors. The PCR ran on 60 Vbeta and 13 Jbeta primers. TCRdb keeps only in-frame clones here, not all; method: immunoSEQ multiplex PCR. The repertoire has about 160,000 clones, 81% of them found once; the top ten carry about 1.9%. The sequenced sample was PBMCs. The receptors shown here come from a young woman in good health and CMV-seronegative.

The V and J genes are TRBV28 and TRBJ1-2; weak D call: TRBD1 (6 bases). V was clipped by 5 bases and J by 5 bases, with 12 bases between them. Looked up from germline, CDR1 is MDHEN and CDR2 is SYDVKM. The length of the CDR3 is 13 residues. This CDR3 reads CASSPLTGYGYTF. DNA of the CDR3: TGTGCCAGCAGTCCGTTGACAGGATATGGCTACACCTTC.

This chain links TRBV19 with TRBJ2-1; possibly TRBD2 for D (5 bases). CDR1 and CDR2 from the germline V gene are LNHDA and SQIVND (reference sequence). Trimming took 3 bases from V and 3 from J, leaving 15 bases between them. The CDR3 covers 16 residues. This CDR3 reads CASSIRLGSNYNEQFF. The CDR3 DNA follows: TGTGCCAGTAGTATCAGACTGGGGAGTAACTACAATGAGCAGTTCTTC.

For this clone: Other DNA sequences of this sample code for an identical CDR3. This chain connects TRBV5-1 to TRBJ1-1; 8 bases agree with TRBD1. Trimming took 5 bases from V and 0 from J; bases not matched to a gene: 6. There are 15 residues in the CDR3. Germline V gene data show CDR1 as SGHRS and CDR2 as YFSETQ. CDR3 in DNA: TGCGCCAGCAGTCAAACAGGGGGAATGAACACTGAAGCTTTCTTT. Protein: CASSQTGGMNTEAFF.

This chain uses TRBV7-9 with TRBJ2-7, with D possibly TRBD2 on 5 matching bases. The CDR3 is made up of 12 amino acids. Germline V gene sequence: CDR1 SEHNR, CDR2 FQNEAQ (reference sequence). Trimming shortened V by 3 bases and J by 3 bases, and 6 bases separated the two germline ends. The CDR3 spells CASSFGSYEQYF. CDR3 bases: TGTGCCAGCAGCTTTGGGAGCTACGAGCAGTACTTC.

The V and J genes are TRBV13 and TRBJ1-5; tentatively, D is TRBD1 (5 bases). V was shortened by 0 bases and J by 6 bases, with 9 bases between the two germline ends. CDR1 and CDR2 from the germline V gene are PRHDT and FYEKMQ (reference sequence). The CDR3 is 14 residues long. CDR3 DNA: TGTGCCAGCAGCTTAGGCGGGGGTTCTCAGCCCCAGCATTTT. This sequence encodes CASSLGGGSQPQHF.

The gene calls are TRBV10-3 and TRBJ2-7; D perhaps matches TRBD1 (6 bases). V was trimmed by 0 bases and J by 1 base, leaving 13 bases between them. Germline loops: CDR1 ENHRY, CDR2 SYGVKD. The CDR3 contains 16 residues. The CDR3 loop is CAISESDGGVSYEQYF. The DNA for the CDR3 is TGTGCCATCAGTGAGTCGGATGGGGGCGTATCCTACGAGCAGTACTTC.